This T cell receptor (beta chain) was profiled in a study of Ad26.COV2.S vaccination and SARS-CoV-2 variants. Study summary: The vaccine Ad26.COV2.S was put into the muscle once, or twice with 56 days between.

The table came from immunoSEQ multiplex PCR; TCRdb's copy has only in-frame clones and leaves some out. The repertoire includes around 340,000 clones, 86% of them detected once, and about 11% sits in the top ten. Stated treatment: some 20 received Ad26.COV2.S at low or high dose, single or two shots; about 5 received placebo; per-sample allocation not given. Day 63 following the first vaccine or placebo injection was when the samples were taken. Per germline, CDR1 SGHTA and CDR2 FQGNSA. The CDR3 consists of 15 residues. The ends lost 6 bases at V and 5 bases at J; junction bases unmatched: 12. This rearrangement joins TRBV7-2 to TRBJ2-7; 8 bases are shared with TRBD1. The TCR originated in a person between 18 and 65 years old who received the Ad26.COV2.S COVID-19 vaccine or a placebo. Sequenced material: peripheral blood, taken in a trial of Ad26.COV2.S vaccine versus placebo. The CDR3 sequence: CASSSTGQVSNEQYF. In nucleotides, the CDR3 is TGTGCCAGCAGTTCCACGGGACAGGTTAGCAACGAGCAGTACTTC.